This TCR beta chain was retrieved from a study of technical replicates of blood from a few donors. V lost 0 bases, J lost 5 bases, and 12 bases lay in between. The CDR3 is 14 residues long. Germline CDR1 is SGDLS and CDR2 is YYNGEE. Assay: immunoSEQ multiplex PCR; the TCRdb copy retains only in-frame clones and omits some. The table has 100,000 or so clones, 95% seen once. Sequencing input: T cells isolated from PBMCs. The J gene is TRBJ2-7, the V gene TRBV9; no reliable D call. The TCR sequence derives from a human donor in good health. As DNA, the CDR3 is TGTGCCAGCAGCGTAGGGAGTAGCTTAAACGAGCAGTACTTC. It yields the protein CASSVGSSLNEQYF.